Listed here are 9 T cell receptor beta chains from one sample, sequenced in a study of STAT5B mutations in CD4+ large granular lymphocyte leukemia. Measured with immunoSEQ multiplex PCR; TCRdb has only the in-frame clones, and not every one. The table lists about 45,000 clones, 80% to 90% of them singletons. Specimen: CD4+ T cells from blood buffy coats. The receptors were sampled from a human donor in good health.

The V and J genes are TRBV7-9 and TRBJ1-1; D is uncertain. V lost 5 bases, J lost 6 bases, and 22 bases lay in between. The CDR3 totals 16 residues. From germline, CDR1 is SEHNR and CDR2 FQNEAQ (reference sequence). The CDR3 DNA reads TGTGCCAGCAGCCCAGCAAAAACTTTCGGAAGGTCTGAAGCTTTCTTT. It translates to CASSPAKTFGRSEAFF.

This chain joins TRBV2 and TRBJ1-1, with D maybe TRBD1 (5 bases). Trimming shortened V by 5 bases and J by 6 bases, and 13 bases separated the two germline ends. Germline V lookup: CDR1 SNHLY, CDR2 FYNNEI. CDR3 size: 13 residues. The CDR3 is CASSRAGTAEAFF. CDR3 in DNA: TGTGCCAGCAGTAGGGCCGGGACGGCTGAAGCTTTCTTT. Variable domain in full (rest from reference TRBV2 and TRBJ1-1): EPEVTQTPSHQVTQMGQEVILRCVPISNHLYFYWYRQILGQKVEFLVSFYNNEISEKSEIFDDQFSVERPDGSNFTLKIRSTKLEDSAMYFCASSRAGTAEAFFGQGTRLTVV.

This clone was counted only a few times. CDR3 amino acids: CASSLGQGWDTEAFF. The CDR3 DNA reads TGTGCCAGCAGCTTAGGACAGGGATGGGACACTGAAGCTTTCTTT. This chain joins TRBV11-2 and TRBJ1-1; 7 positions agree with TRBD1. CDR1 SGHAT and CDR2 FQNNGV come from the germline V gene. Unmatched junction bases numbered 5, after V lost 1 base and J lost 3 bases. There are 15 residues in the CDR3.

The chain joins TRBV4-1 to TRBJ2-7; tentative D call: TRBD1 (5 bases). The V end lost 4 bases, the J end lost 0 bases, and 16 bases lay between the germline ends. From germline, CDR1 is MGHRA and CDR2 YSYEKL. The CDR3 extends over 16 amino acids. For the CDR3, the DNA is TGCGCCAGCAGCCCCACTGCCAGGGCGAGCTCCTACGAGCAGTACTTC. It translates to CASSPTARASSYEQYF.

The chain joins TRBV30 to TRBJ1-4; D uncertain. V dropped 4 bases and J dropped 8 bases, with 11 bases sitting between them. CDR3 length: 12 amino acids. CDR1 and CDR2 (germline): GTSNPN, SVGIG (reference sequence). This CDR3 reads CAWIPHGEKLFF. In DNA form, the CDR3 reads TGTGCCTGGATTCCACATGGAGAAAAACTGTTTTTT. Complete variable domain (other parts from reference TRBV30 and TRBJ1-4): SQTIHQWPATLVQPVGSPLSLECTVEGTSNPNLYWYRQAAGRGLQLLFYSVGIGQISSEVPQNLSASRPQDRQFILSSKKLLLSDSGFYLCAWIPHGEKLFFGSGTQLSVL.

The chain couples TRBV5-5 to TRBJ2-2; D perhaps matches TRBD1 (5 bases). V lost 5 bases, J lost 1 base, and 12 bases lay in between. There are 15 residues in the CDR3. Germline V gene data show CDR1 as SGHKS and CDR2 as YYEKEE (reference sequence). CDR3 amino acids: CASSFSGQNTGELFF. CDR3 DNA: TGTGCCAGCAGTTTCTCCGGACAGAACACCGGGGAGCTGTTTTTT.

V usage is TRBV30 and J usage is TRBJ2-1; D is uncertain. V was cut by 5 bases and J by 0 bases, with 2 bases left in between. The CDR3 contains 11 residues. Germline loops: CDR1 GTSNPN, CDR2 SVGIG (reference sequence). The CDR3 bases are TGTGCCTGGGGCTCCTACAATGAGCAGTTCTTC. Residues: CAWGSYNEQFF.

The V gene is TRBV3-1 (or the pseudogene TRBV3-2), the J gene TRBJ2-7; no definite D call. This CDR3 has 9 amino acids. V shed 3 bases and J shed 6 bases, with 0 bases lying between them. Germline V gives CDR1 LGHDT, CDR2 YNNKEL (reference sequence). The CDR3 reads CASSHEQYF. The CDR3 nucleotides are TGTGCCAGCAGCCACGAGCAGTACTTC.

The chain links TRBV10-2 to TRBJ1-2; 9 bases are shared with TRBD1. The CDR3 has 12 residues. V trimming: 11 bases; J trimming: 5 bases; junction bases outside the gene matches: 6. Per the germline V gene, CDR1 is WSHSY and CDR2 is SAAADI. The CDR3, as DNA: TGCGCCGGCCGGGACAGGGTATATGGCTACACCTTC. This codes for CAGRDRVYGYTF.